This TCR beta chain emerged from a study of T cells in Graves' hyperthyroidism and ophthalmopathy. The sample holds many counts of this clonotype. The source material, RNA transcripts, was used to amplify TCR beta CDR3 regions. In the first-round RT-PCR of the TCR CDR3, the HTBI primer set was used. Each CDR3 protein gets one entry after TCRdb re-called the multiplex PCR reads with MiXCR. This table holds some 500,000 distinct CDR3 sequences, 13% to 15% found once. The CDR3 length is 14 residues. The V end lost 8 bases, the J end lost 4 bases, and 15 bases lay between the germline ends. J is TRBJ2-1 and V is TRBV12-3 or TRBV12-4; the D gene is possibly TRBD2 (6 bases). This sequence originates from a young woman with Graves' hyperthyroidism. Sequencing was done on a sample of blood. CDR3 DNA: TGTGCCAGCGGAGGACTACTTACATACAATGAGCAGTTCTTC. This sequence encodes CASGGLLTYNEQFF.